This is a list of T cell receptor beta chains from one sample in a study of T cell responses to AZD1222 COVID-19 vaccine. TCRdb's table, derived via immunoSEQ multiplex PCR, lists solely in-frame clones and lacks some. This table has 110,000 to 150,000 clones, roughly 93% appearing once. Sequencing was performed on peripheral blood, taken 28 days after the second AZD1222 dose. The receptors here all came from an adult who received the AZD1222 COVID-19 vaccine. The conserved cysteine and the conserved F or W are not part of the CDR3 here. The order of the fields is V gene, CDR3 protein.

TRBV27 | ASSPLRGKLF
TRBV11-2 | ASSPVASDTEAF
TRBV2 | ASRDDGRTNEKLF
TRBV6-5 | ASRSGNPAKLF
TRBV3-1/TRBV3-2 | ASSPWGSRYGYT
TRBV6-5 | ASRLTGAGSPLH
TRBV30 | AWSPVQGWTAF
TRBV27 | ASSAPNTEAF
TRBV10-3 | AIRPLAGAYEQY
TRBV9 | ASSAGQTNYGYT
TRBV7-2 | ASSLVGGANYGYT
TRBV5-8 | ASSHVPGQGSYGYT
TRBV2 | ASSVAGTGGVEAF
TRBV7-9 | ASSPTEAATEAF
TRBV4-1 | ASSQGGLQETQY
TRBV9 | ASSPPRGMNTEAF
TRBV3-1/TRBV3-2 | ASSVRGLNSPLH
TRBV6-5 | ASRDRGTDTQY
TRBV10-2 | ASRGESTEAF
TRBV18 | ASSPAPMTGGSGNTIY
TRBV5-1 | ASSPMDRGYYGYT
TRBV29-1 | SVGQTVTTEAF
TRBV19 | ASSIGGGGSYEQY
TRBV19 | ASRDTGDQPQH
TRBV29-1 | SVETNTIY
TRBV7-9 | ASSRGTGNQPQH
TRBV7-8 | ASSLVQRTANTEAF
TRBV9 | ASSVSGTVYEKLF
TRBV4-1 | ASSQVGDRAQPQH
TRBV18 | ASSPTDTQY
TRBV11-2 | ASSDDFPYTGELF
TRBV5-1 | ASSTQGAVGEKLF
TRBV5-1 | ASSLFFLAGQSSGANVLT
TRBV12-3/TRBV12-4 | ASSLQTNQPQH
TRBV18 | ASSRTGVGDTDTQY
TRBV7-9 | ASSLVKAGRGGETQY
TRBV27 | ASSSWDRGFYNEQF
TRBV6-6 | ASSTQGYSNQPQH
TRBV7-8 | ASRPAQGTTDTQY
TRBV27 | ASSFLGQSNQPQH
TRBV7-2 | ASSLRPFGGGNTEAF
TRBV10-1 | ASSESTGTAYEQY
TRBV2 | ASSASGPTGGYT
TRBV5-8 | ASSLLGSTDTQY
TRBV14 | ASSQGSRIQY
TRBV5-6 | ASSLFGDSYNSPLH
TRBV6-1 | ASSEVPLIAF
TRBV12-3/TRBV12-4 | ASSLGRSYEQY
TRBV7-3 | ASSLLGPGGFGTEAF
TRBV21-1 | ASSKVDREGYGYT